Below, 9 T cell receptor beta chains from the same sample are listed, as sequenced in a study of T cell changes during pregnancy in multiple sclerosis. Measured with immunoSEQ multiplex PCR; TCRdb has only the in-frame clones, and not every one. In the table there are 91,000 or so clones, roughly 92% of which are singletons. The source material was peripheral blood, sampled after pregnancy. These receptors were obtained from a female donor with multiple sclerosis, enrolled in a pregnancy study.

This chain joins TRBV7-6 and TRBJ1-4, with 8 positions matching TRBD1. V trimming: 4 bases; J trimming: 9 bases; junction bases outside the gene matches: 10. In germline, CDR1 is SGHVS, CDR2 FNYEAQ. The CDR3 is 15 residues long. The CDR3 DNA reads TGTGCCAGCAGCTCCCGTGGACAGGGTACGAAAAAACTGTTTTTT. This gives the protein CASSSRGQGTKKLFF.

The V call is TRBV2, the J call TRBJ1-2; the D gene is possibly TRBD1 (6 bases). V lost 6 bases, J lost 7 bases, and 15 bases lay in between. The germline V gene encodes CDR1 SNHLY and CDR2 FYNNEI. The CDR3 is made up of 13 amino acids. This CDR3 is CASRPDSPSGYTF. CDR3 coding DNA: TGTGCCAGCAGACCGGACAGTCCGAGTGGCTACACCTTC.

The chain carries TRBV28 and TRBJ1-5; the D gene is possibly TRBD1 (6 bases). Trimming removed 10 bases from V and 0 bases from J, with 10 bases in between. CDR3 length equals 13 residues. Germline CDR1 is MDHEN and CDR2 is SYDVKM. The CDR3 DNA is TGTGCCACCCGAGGGGGTAGCAATCAGCCCCAGCATTTT. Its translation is CATRGGSNQPQHF.

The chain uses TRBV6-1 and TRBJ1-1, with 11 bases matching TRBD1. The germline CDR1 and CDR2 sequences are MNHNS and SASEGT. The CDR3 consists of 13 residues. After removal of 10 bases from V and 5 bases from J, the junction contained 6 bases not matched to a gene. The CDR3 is CATSGQGGTEAFF. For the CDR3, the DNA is TGTGCCACCTCGGGACAGGGGGGAACTGAAGCTTTCTTT.

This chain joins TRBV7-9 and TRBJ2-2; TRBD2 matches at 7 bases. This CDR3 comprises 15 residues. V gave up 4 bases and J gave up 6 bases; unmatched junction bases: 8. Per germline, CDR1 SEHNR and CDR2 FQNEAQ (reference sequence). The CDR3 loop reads CASSSTSRGAGELFF. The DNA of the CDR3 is TGTGCCAGCAGCTCGACTAGCCGGGGGGCCGGGGAGCTGTTTTTT.

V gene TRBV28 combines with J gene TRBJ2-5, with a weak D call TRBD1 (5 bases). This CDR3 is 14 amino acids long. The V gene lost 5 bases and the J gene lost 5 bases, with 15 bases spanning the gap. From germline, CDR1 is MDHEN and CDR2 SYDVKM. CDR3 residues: CASSPGPQRETQYF. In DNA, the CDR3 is TGTGCCAGCAGTCCAGGGCCCCAACGGGAGACCCAGTACTTC.

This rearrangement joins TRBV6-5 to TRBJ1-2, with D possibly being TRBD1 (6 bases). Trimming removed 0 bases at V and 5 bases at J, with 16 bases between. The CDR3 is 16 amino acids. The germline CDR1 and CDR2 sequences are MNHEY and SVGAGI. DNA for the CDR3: TGTGCCAGCAGTTACTCGAGAGTAGGGGGAAGGTATGGCTACACCTTC. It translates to CASSYSRVGGRYGYTF.

CDR3 amino acids: CASSILATNTDTQYF. The CDR3 nucleotides read TGTGCCAGCAGCATACTAGCAACCAACACAGATACGCAGTATTTT. The rearrangement uses TRBV4-2 and TRBJ2-3; possible D gene TRBD2, 6 bases. With 5 bases removed from V and 2 bases from J, the gap between germline ends came to 14 bases. The CDR3 loop spans 15 amino acids. The germline V gene encodes CDR1 LGHNA and CDR2 YNFKEQ.

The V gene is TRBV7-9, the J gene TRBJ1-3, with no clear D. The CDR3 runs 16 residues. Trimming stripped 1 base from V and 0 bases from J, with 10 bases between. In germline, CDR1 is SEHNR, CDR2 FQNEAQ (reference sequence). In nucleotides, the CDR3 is TGTGCCAGCAGCTTAGAGCGGCGGATCTCTGGAAACACCATATATTTT. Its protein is CASSLERRISGNTIYF.